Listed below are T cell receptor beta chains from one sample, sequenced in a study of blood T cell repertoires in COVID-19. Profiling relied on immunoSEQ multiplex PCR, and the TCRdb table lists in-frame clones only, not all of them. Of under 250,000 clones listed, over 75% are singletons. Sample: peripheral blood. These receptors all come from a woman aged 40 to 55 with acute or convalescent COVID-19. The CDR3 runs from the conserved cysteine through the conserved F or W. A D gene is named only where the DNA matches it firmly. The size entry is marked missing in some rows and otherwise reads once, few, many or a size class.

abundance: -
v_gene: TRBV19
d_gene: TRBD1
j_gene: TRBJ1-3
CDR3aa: CATRDSLTGNTIYF
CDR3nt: TGTGCCACTCGGGACAGCCTTACTGGAAACACCATATATTTT

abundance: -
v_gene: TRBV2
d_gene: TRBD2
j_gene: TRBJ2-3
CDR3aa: CASRELAGPDTQYF
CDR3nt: TGTGCCAGCAGGGAATTAGCGGGGCCAGATACGCAGTATTTT

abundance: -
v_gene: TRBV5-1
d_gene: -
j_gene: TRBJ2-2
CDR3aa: CASSREGEAGELFF
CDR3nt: TGCGCCAGCAGCCGGGAAGGGGAGGCCGGGGAGCTGTTTTTT

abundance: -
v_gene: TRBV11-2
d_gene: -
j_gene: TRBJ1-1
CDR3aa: CASSYGQRNTEAFF
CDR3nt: TGTGCCAGCAGCTACGGACAGCGGAACACTGAAGCTTTCTTT

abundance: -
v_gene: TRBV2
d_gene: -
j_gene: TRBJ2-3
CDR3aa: CASGAHSTDTQYF
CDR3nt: TGTGCCAGCGGGGCCCACTCCACAGATACGCAGTATTTT

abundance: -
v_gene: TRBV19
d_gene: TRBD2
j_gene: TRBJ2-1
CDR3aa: CASSSGGASYNEQFF
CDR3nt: TGTGCCAGTAGTAGCGGGGGGGCCTCCTACAATGAGCAGTTCTTC

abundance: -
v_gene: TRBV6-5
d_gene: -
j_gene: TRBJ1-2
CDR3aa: CASSYSEGGYGYTF
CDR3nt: TGTGCCAGCAGTTACTCAGAGGGTGGCTATGGCTACACCTTC

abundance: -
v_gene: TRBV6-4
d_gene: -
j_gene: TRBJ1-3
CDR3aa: CASGPFLLGNTIYF
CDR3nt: TGTGCCAGCGGGCCTTTTCTGCTTGGAAACACCATATATTTT

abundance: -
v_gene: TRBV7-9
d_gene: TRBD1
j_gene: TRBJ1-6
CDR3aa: CASSSGQGSSYNSPLHF
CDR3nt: TGTGCCAGCAGCTCCGGACAGGGGAGCTCCTATAATTCACCCCTCCACTTT

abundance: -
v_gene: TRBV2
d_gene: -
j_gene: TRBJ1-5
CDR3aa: CASSEEGGSNQPQHF
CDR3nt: TGTGCCAGCAGTGAAGAGGGAGGTAGCAATCAGCCCCAGCATTTT

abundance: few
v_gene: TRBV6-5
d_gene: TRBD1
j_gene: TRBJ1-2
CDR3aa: CASSSTGVDTF
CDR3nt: TGTGCCAGCAGTTCGACAGGGGTAGACACCTTC

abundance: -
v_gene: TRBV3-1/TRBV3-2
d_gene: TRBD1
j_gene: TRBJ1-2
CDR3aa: CASSQGYLRQGSNYGYTF
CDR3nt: TGTGCCAGCAGCCAAGGGTACCTTAGACAGGGAAGTAACTATGGCTACACCTTC

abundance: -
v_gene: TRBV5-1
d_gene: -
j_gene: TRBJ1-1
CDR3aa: CASRGTQGWTEAFF
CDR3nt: TGCGCCAGCAGGGGTACGCAGGGGTGGACTGAAGCTTTCTTT

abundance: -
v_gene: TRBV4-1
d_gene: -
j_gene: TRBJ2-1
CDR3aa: CASSLGSGSEQFF
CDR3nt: TGCGCCAGCAGCCTAGGGAGTGGGAGTGAGCAGTTCTTC

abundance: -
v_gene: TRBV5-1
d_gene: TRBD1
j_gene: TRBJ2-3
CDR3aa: CASSFFQGVTDTQYF
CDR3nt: TGCGCCAGCAGCTTCTTTCAGGGGGTCACAGATACGCAGTATTTT

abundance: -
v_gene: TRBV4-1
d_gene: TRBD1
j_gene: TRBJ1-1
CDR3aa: CASSQGQGAGRSTEAFF
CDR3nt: TGCGCCAGCAGCCAAGGCCAGGGGGCAGGAAGGAGCACTGAAGCTTTCTTT

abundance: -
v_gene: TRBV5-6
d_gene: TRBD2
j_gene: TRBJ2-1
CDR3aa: CASSLAGGARNEQFF
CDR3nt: TGTGCCAGCAGCTTGGCCGGGGGGGCGCGCAATGAGCAGTTCTTC

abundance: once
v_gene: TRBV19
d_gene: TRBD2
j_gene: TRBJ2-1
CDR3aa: CASSTEAGGYNEQFF
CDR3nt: TGTGCCAGTAGTACGGAAGCGGGGGGATACAATGAGCAGTTCTTC

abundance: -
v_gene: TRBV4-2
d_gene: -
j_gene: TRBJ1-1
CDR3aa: CASSQSGTEAFF
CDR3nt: TGTGCCAGCAGCCAATCAGGCACTGAAGCTTTCTTT

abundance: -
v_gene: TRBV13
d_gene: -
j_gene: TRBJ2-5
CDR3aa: CASSPRLGGRETQYF
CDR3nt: TGTGCCAGCAGCCCTCGTTTAGGGGGTCGAGAGACCCAGTACTTC

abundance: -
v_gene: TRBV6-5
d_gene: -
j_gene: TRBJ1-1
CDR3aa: CASSRIGDTEAFF
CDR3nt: TGTGCCAGCAGTAGGATAGGAGACACTGAAGCTTTCTTT

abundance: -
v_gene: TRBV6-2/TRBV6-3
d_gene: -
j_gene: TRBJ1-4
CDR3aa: CASSSHDTWDEKLFF
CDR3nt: TGTGCCAGCAGTTCCCATGACACTTGGGATGAAAAACTGTTTTTT

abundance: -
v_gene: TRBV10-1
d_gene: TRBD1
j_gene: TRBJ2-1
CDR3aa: CASSGDSYNEQFF
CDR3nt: TGCGCCAGCAGTGGGGACAGTTACAATGAGCAGTTCTTC

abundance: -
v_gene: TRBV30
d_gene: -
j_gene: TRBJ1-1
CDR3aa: CAWIGGTEAFF
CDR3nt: TGTGCCTGGATCGGAGGCACTGAAGCTTTCTTT

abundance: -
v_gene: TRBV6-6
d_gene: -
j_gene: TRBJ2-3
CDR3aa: CASCRMGPGFGGDTQYF
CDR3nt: TGTGCCAGCTGTCGAATGGGGCCGGGCTTTGGGGGGGATACGCAGTATTTT

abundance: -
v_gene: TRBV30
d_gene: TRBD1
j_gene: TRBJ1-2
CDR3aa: CAWSEDRGGYGYTF
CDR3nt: TGTGCCTGGAGTGAGGACAGGGGGGGTTATGGCTACACCTTC

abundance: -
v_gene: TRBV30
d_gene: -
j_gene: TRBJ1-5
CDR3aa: CAWSVHDGDQPQHF
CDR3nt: TGTGCCTGGAGTGTACACGACGGAGATCAGCCCCAGCATTTT

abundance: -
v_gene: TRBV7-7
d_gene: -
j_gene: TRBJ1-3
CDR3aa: CASSPLASGNTIYF
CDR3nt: TGTGCCAGCAGCCCCCTAGCGTCCGGAAACACCATATATTTT

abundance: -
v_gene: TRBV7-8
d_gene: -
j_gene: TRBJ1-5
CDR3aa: CASSPLTREGNQPQHF
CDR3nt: TGTGCCAGCAGCCCCCTAACCAGGGAAGGCAATCAGCCCCAGCATTTT

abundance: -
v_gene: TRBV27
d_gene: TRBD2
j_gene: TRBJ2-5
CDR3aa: CASSRRGGQETQYF
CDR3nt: TGTGCCAGCAGTCGTCGGGGGGGGCAAGAGACCCAGTACTTC